Here is one T cell receptor beta chain with its context. Its binding antigen is unknown. There are no base qualities to consult, and no much larger clone falls within one base. V gives up 5 bases and J gives up 7 bases, and the segment between their germline ends measures 13 bases. Inclusive of the bounding cysteine and phenylalanine, the CDR3 is 13 residues long. Only the CDR3 DNA stays, 39 bases, in frame from base 1. The data were taken from a study of blood T cell repertoires in COVID-19 (dated by TCRdb to 2020 to 2021). The study in broad terms: Samples covering the acute and convalescent phases of COVID-19 were provided by collaborators in the United States, Italy and Spain. The material from the prospective study consisted of cDNA or gDNA derived from T cells, B-cell-depleted T cells, or PBMCs. A de-identified subject ID, COVID-19 status, age in years and sex were almost always included in the sample metadata. The repertoires were released in a freely available public database meant as a resource for research on the immune response to SARS-CoV-2. HLA class I and class II types, where available, came from metadata supplied by the sample provider rather than from assay-based typing. The samples were drawn from the first 160 participants of the ongoing ImmuneRACE study and from over a thousand subjects provided by 6 global collaborators. The dataset comprised deeply sampled blood TCRbeta repertoires from subjects exposed to, actively infected with, or recovered from COVID-19.

TCRbeta CDR3 regions were amplified from genomic DNA using the immunoSEQ Assay, a bias-controlled multiplex PCR. The original pipeline was this. Nucleated cell counts per sample were estimated from amplification of reference gene primers within the assay. Sequence reads were collapsed and filtered to measure the absolute abundance of every unique TCRbeta CDR3 rearrangement. Productive Simpson clonality was computed per sample as the square root of Simpson's diversity index over productive rearrangements. TCRdb obtained this table from immuneACCESS and retained in-frame rearrangements with V and J assigned. These tables miss some clones; where compared with another copy, unresolved V genes account for less than half of the shortfall, and the remainder is unexplained. V, J and clone size derive from that table, while D and trimming were established from the DNA sequence. This sample comprises around 25,000 clones, about 87% of them detected only once. The leading ten clones occupy 25% of the sample.

General study outcomes and caveats: How much clinical and demographic metadata was included differed by source and by participant, and the metadata was provided uncurated.

The collaborating institutions used their own protocols to collect whole blood in K2EDTA tubes. For TCRbeta analysis, collaborator samples were shipped as frozen whole blood, as isolated PBMCs, or as DNA extracted from either sample type. The sample comprised peripheral blood. The clonotype comes from a human donor with active COVID-19. The donor label of this sample is uncertain. This receptor chain uses TRBV12-3 or TRBV12-4 and TRBJ2-3; no D gene can be assigned with confidence. The CDR3 region has the sequence CASSIKTVYTQYF. The nucleotide sequence reads TGTGCCAGCAGTATTAAAACGGTGTATACGCAGTATTTT.